Listed below are T cell receptor beta chains from one sample, sequenced in a study of blood T cell repertoires in COVID-19. The protocol was immunoSEQ multiplex PCR, while the TCRdb copy is restricted to in-frame clones and leaves out a portion. The sample contains approximately 230,000 clones, about nine tenths of which appear only once. Sequencing input: PBMCs or T cells enriched from blood (not recorded which). The receptors derive from a man in his forties who had recovered from COVID-19. Both conserved end residues are part of each CDR3. Each record gives: J gene, clone size, V gene, D gene, CDR3 protein, CDR3 DNA. A D gene is named only where the DNA matches it firmly. Rows give clone size only sometimes, using once, few, many, or a class for an expanded clone.

TRBJ1-1	-	TRBV27	-	CASSERYRVTEAFF	TGTGCCAGCAGTGAGAGATACAGGGTCACTGAAGCTTTCTTT
TRBJ1-4	-	TRBV6-5	-	CASTGSGNEKLFF	TGTGCCAGCACGGGGAGTGGGAATGAAAAACTGTTTTTT
TRBJ2-5	-	TRBV5-1	TRBD2	CASSLNSGLALETQYF	TGCGCCAGCAGCTTGAACTCGGGACTAGCGTTGGAGACCCAGTACTTC
TRBJ1-2	few	TRBV2	-	CASSDRRQTYGYTF	TGTGCCAGCAGTGATCGGCGGCAGACCTATGGCTACACCTTC
TRBJ1-5	-	TRBV19	-	CASSIADFGNQPQHF	TGTGCCAGTAGTATAGCGGACTTTGGAAATCAGCCCCAGCATTTT
TRBJ2-1	once	TRBV9	-	CASSVAVSGEQFF	TGTGCCAGCAGCGTAGCTGTATCGGGTGAGCAGTTCTTC
TRBJ2-1	-	TRBV30	TRBD1	CAWSGPGTGGWDEQFF	TGTGCCTGGAGTGGCCCCGGGACAGGGGGCTGGGATGAGCAGTTCTTC
TRBJ2-5	once	TRBV27	TRBD2	CASKGMAGGRQETQYF	TGTGCCAGCAAAGGAATGGCGGGGGGGCGACAAGAGACCCAGTACTTC
TRBJ2-3	-	TRBV4-1	-	CASSQAPPGGGADTQYF	TGCGCCAGCAGCCAAGCGCCCCCCGGTGGAGGCGCAGATACGCAGTATTTT
TRBJ1-2	-	TRBV15	TRBD1	CATQEGQGTGGYTF	TGTGCCACGCAAGAGGGACAGGGGACTGGGGGCTACACCTTC
TRBJ2-3	-	TRBV18	TRBD2	CASSPSGGADTQYF	TGTGCCAGCTCACCCAGCGGGGGGGCAGATACGCAGTATTTT
TRBJ1-2	-	TRBV5-8	-	CAGTGQGYGYTF	TGTGCCGGAACCGGGCAGGGCTATGGCTACACCTTC
TRBJ2-3	-	TRBV11-2	TRBD2	CASSFRGVVDTQYF	TGTGCCAGCAGCTTCCGGGGGGTGGTGGATACGCAGTATTTT
TRBJ1-4	-	TRBV25-1	TRBD1	CASSEGQPNEKLFF	TGTGCCAGCAGTGAGGGACAGCCTAATGAAAAACTGTTTTTT
TRBJ2-7	-	TRBV3-1/TRBV3-2	-	CASSWRDGSYEQYF	TGTGCCAGCAGCTGGAGGGACGGCTCCTACGAGCAGTACTTC
TRBJ2-3	-	TRBV3-1/TRBV3-2	-	CASSQGLVEADTQYF	TGTGCCAGCAGCCAAGGACTAGTCGAGGCAGATACGCAGTATTTT
TRBJ1-5	-	TRBV27	TRBD1	CASSTHRGGQPQHF	TGTGCCAGCAGTACACACAGGGGGGGTCAGCCCCAGCATTTT
TRBJ1-2	-	TRBV30	TRBD1	CAWNRQGTNYGYTF	TGTGCCTGGAATCGACAGGGTACTAACTATGGCTACACCTTC
TRBJ2-3	-	TRBV11-2	TRBD2	CASSLYSGSNFYGTDTQYF	TGTGCCAGCAGCTTATATAGCGGGAGTAATTTCTATGGCACAGATACGCAGTATTTT
TRBJ2-7	once	TRBV6-2/TRBV6-3	-	CASSYGGDLYEQYF	TGTGCCAGCAGTTACGGCGGGGACCTTTACGAGCAGTACTTC
TRBJ2-4	-	TRBV7-2	-	CASSLVMASASNIQYF	TGTGCCAGCAGCTTAGTAATGGCTAGCGCGTCAAACATTCAGTACTTC
TRBJ1-1	-	TRBV19	TRBD1	CASSNHHRGVTEAFF	TGTGCCAGTAGTAATCATCACAGGGGGGTCACTGAAGCTTTCTTT
TRBJ1-6	-	TRBV30	-	CAWSVGRTGSPLHF	TGTGCCTGGAGTGTAGGCAGGACGGGGTCACCCCTCCACTTT
TRBJ1-2	-	TRBV9	TRBD1	CASSVIQRTGYGYTF	TGTGCCAGCAGCGTAATTCAACGGACAGGCTATGGCTACACCTTC
TRBJ1-3	-	TRBV5-1	-	CASSLDSNSGNTIYF	TGCGCCAGCAGCTTGGACTCCAACTCTGGAAACACCATATATTTT
TRBJ1-3	-	TRBV27	-	CASRQASGNTIYF	TGTGCCAGCAGACAGGCTAGTGGAAACACCATATATTTT
TRBJ2-7	-	TRBV4-1	TRBD2	CASSLRTSGNYEQYF	TGCGCCAGCAGCCTTAGGACTAGCGGGAACTACGAGCAGTACTTC
TRBJ1-1	-	TRBV7-2	TRBD1	CASSPLLPGGYTEAFF	TGTGCCAGCAGCCCCCTGCTCCCAGGGGGCTACACTGAAGCTTTCTTT
TRBJ2-3	-	TRBV30	TRBD2	CAWSVGSGGAYTQYF	TGTGCCTGGAGTGTCGGTAGCGGGGGGGCATATACGCAGTATTTT
TRBJ1-1	once	TRBV6-2/TRBV6-3	-	CASSYPGAGTEAFF	TGTGCCAGCAGTTACCCAGGCGCGGGGACTGAAGCTTTCTTT
TRBJ1-1	-	TRBV5-5	-	CASSLTGPPTEAFF	TGTGCCAGCAGCTTGACAGGGCCGCCCACTGAAGCTTTCTTT
TRBJ1-2	-	TRBV19	TRBD1	CASSVYRTGTNGYTF	TGTGCCAGTAGTGTATATAGGACAGGGACAAATGGCTACACCTTC
TRBJ1-4	few	TRBV30	-	CAWSVRYNEKLFF	TGTGCCTGGAGTGTCCGGTATAATGAAAAACTGTTTTTT
TRBJ2-5	-	TRBV5-1	-	CASSLSGIDGTQYF	TGCGCCAGCAGCTTATCGGGGATCGATGGGACCCAGTACTTC
TRBJ1-1	-	TRBV5-4	-	CASRSAGGHTEAFF	TGTGCCAGCAGGTCGGCCGGAGGCCACACTGAAGCTTTCTTT
TRBJ2-3	-	TRBV6-4	-	CASSPRQSSTDTQYF	TGTGCCAGCAGTCCGAGACAGTCTAGCACAGATACGCAGTATTTT
TRBJ2-1	-	TRBV4-1	-	CASRQRTSSDWNEQFF	TGCGCCAGCAGGCAAAGAACTAGCTCGGACTGGAATGAGCAGTTCTTC
TRBJ1-2	-	TRBV19	TRBD1	CASSIERTGQGNYGYTF	TGTGCCAGTAGTATAGAACGTACGGGACAGGGAAACTATGGCTACACCTTC
TRBJ1-4	-	TRBV30	-	CAYSGHVATNEKLFF	TGTGCCTATTCGGGACACGTCGCAACTAATGAAAAACTGTTTTTT
TRBJ1-1	-	TRBV11-3	TRBD1	CASSLETGEGNEAFF	TGTGCCAGCAGCTTGGAAACAGGGGAAGGGAATGAAGCTTTCTTT
TRBJ1-3	-	TRBV11-3	-	CASSQGSLGNTIYF	TGTGCCAGCAGCCAGGGATCTCTGGGAAACACCATATATTTT
TRBJ2-5	once	TRBV19	TRBD2	CASSINSAGGPGETQYF	TGTGCCAGTAGTATAAACTCAGCGGGAGGGCCCGGGGAGACCCAGTACTTC
TRBJ2-1	-	TRBV2	TRBD1	CASRGRDRAYNEQFF	TGTGCCAGCAGGGGCCGGGACAGGGCTTACAATGAGCAGTTCTTC
TRBJ1-5	-	TRBV6-5	-	CASSYGWNQPQHF	TGTGCCAGCAGTTACGGCTGGAATCAGCCCCAGCATTTT
TRBJ2-5	-	TRBV5-6	TRBD2	CASSLEVAGHPETQYF	TGTGCCAGCAGCTTGGAAGTAGCGGGTCACCCCGAGACCCAGTACTTC
TRBJ1-4	-	TRBV23-1	-	CASIMGPLFF	TGCGCCAGCATAATGGGGCCGTTGTTTTTT
TRBJ2-7	-	TRBV9	TRBD1	CASSDSSGTGSYEQYF	TGTGCCAGCAGCGACAGCTCCGGGACAGGGTCCTACGAGCAGTACTTC
TRBJ2-3	-	TRBV7-3	TRBD2	CASSPTSGGPTDTQYF	TGTGCCAGCAGTCCCACTAGCGGGGGCCCCACAGATACGCAGTATTTT
TRBJ2-1	once	TRBV27	TRBD2	CASSLGLAGGKFF	TGTGCCAGCAGTTTAGGACTAGCGGGAGGGAAGTTCTTC
TRBJ1-2	-	TRBV6-5	-	CASSRTGHYGYTF	TGTGCCAGCAGTCGTACAGGGCACTATGGCTACACCTTC
TRBJ2-7	-	TRBV30	-	CAWGAAYEQYF	TGTGCCTGGGGAGCGGCCTACGAGCAGTACTTC
TRBJ1-5	-	TRBV29-1	-	CSVAPGYSNQPQHF	TGCAGCGTCGCACCGGGATATAGCAATCAGCCCCAGCATTTT
TRBJ1-5	-	TRBV4-2	-	CASSQLGVGAHQPQHF	TGTGCCAGCAGCCAACTAGGGGTAGGGGCGCATCAGCCCCAGCATTTT
TRBJ1-4	-	TRBV7-8	-	CASSYGNEKLFF	TGTGCCAGCAGCTACGGGAATGAAAAACTGTTTTTT